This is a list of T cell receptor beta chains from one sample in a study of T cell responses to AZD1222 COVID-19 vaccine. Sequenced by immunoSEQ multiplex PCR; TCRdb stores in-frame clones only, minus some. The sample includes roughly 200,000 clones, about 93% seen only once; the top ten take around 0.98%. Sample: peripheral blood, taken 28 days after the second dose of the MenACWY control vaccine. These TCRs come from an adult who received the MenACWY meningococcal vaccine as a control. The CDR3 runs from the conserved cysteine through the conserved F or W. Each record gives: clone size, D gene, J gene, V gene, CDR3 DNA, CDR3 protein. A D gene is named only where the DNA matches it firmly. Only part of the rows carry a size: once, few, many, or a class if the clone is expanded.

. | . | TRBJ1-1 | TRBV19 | TGTGCCAGTAGTATACAGGGCGGGGTGAACACTGAAGCTTTCTTT | CASSIQGGVNTEAFF
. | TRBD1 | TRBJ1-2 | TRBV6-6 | TGTGCCAGCAGTTACTCGCAGGGGGAGGGCTACACCTTC | CASSYSQGEGYTF
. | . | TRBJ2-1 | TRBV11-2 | TGTGCCAGCAGCTTAGACCCCAGGAGATACAATGAGCAGTTCTTC | CASSLDPRRYNEQFF
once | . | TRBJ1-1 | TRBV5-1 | TGCGCCAGCAGCTTGGTAGATAAGAACACTGAAGCTTTCTTT | CASSLVDKNTEAFF
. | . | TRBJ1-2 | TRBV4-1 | TGCGCCAGCAGCCAAGCCCCGTCCGGCAGGAGAACCAACTATGGCTACACCTTC | CASSQAPSGRRTNYGYTF
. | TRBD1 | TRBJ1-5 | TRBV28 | TGTGCCAGCAGTTCTACAGGGGCTAGCAATCAGCCCCAGCATTTT | CASSSTGASNQPQHF
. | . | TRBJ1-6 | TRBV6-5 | TGTGCCAGCATGGCAGACACCTATAATTCACCCCTCCACTTT | CASMADTYNSPLHF
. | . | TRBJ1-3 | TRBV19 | TGTGCCAGTAGTACTCAGGGCCCTGGAAACACCATATATTTT | CASSTQGPGNTIYF
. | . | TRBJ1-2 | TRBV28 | TGTGCCAGCAGCCCGGGCTCCGTTTCTAACTATGGCTACACCTTC | CASSPGSVSNYGYTF
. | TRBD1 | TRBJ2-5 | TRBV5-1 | TGCGCCAGCAGCCGGGGAAGGGGGCCCCAAGAGACCCAGTACTTC | CASSRGRGPQETQYF
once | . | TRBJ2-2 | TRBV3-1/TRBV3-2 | TGTGCCAGCAGCCAGTTAAAGGGGCTGGTAGACACCGGGGAGCTGTTTTTT | CASSQLKGLVDTGELFF
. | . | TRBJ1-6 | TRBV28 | TGTGCCAGCAGTTTCCCGCCGACAGTCCACTCCTATAATTCACCCCTCCACTTT | CASSFPPTVHSYNSPLHF
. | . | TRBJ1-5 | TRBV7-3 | TGTGCCAGCAGCTTAGGAGGGGGAGGAAACCAGCCCCAGCATTTT | CASSLGGGGNQPQHF
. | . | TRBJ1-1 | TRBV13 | TGTGCCAGCAGTTTAGGTGGGGCCGGTGAAGCTTTCTTT | CASSLGGAGEAFF
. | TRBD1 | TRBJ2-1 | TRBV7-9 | TGTGCCAGCAGCTCGACAGGGGGCGAGCAGTTCTTC | CASSSTGGEQFF
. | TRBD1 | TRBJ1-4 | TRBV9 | TGTGCCAGCAGCCCCCGACAGGGCGGACAGGAAAAACTGTTTTTT | CASSPRQGGQEKLFF
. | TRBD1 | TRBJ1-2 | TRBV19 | TGTGCCAGTAGTATGGAACAGGGGGCTAACTATGGCTACACCTTC | CASSMEQGANYGYTF
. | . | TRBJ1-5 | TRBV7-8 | TGTGCCAGCAGCTTCCATAAAAAAAAGGTGGATTGGGGGAATGATCAGCCCCAGCATTTT | CASSFHKKKVDWGNDQPQHF
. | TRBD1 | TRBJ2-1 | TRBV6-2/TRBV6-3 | TGTGCCAGCAGTTACTCGAAAGGACAGGGCCACAATGAGCAGTTCTTC | CASSYSKGQGHNEQFF
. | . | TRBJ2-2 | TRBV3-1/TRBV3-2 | TGTGCCAGCAGCATTAACACTAGGCGCGGGGAGCTGTTTTTT | CASSINTRRGELFF
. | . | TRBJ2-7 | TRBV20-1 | TGCAGTGCTACTGACAGGCTCGACGAGCAGTACTTC | CSATDRLDEQYF
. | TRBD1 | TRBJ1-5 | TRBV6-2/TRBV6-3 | TGTGCCAGCAGTTTCGGACAGGGAGGGGGTCAGCCCCAGCATTTT | CASSFGQGGGQPQHF
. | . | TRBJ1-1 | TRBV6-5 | TGTGCCAGCAGTTACTCGTGGCTGAACACTGAAGCTTTCTTT | CASSYSWLNTEAFF
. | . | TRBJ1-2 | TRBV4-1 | TGCGCCAGCAGCCAAGTGGGACTGCTGGGTGGCTACACCTTC | CASSQVGLLGGYTF
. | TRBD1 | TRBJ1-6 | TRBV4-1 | TGCGCCAGCAGCCTGACAGGGGCGAGTTCACCCCTCCACTTT | CASSLTGASSPLHF
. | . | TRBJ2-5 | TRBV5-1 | TGCGCCAGCAGTGTATCGGTTTCTGAGGAGACCCAGTACTTC | CASSVSVSEETQYF
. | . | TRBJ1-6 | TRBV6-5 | TGTGCCAGCACCCCCTCGACAGGTGTATATTCACCCCTCCACTTT | CASTPSTGVYSPLHF